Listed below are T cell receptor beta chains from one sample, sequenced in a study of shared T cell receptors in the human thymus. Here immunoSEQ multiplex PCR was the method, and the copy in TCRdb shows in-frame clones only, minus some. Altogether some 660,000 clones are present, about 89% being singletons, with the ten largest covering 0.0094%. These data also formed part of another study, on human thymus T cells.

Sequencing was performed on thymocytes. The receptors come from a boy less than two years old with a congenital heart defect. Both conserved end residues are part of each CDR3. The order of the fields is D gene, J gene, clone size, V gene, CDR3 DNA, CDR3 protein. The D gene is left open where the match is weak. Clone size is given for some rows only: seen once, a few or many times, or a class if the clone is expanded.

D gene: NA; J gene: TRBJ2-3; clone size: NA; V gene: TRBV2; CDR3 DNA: TGTGCCAGCAGTGAAGGTCGGGTAGCAGGGCCTGCAGATACGCAGTATTTT; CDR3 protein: CASSEGRVAGPADTQYF
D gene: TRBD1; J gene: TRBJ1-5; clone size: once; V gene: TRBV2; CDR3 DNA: TGTGCCAGCAGTCCCACAGGGGCTAGCAATCAGCCCCAGCATTTT; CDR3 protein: CASSPTGASNQPQHF
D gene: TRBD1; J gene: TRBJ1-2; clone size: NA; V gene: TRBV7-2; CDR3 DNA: TGTGCCAGCAGCTACCGGACAGGGCCTAACTATGGCTACACCTTC; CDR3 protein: CASSYRTGPNYGYTF
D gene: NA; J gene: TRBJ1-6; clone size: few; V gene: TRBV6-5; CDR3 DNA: TGTGCCAGCGCCGTTGGGAGGGGAAGATCACCCCTCCACTTT; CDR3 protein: CASAVGRGRSPLHF
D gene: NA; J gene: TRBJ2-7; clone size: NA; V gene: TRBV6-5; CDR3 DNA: TGTGCCAGCAGTACTCGACAGGGAGGCTACGAGCAGTACTTC; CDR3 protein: CASSTRQGGYEQYF
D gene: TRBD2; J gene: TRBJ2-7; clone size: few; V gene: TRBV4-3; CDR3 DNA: TGCGCCAGCAGCCAAGACGGTATGGGGCGGGAGGGGACCTACGAGCAGTACTTC; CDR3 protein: CASSQDGMGREGTYEQYF
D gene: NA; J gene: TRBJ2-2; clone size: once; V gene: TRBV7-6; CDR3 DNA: TGTGCCAGCAGCCCCCGACAGAACACCGGGGAGCTGTTTTTT; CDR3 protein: CASSPRQNTGELFF
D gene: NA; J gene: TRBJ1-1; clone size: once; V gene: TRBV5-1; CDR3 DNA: TGCGCCAGCAGCTTGAGCAGGGACATGAACACTGAAGCTTTCTTT; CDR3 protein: CASSLSRDMNTEAFF
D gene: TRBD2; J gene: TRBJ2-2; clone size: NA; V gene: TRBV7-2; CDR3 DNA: TGTGCCAGCAGCTGTAGCGGGGGGTCAAATTCGAACACCGGGGAGCTGTTTTTT; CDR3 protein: CASSCSGGSNSNTGELFF
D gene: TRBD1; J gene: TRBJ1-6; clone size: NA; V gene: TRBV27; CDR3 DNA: TGTGCCAGCAGTACGGGACAGCTAACCTATAATTCACCCCTCCACTTT; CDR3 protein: CASSTGQLTYNSPLHF